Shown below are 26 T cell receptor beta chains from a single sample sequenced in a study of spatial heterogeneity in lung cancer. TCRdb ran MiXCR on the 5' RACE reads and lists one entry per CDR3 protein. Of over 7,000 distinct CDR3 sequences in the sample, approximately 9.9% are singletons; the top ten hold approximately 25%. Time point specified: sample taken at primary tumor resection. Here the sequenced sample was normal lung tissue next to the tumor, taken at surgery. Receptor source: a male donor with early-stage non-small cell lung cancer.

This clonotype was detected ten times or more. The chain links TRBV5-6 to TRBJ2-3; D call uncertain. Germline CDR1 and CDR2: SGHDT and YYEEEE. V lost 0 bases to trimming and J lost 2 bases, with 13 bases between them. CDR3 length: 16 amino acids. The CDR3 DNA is TGTGCCAGCAGCTTGGAAGTGGACCTAATCACAGATACGCAGTATTTT. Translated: CASSLEVDLITDTQYF.

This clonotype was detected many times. CDR3 region: CASSRMAQVNEQFF. The CDR3 nucleotides are TGTGCCAGCAGCCGAATGGCCCAAGTCAATGAGCAGTTCTTC. The chain uses TRBV3-1 and TRBJ2-1, with D hard to call. Trimming shortened V by 4 bases and J by 6 bases, and 13 bases separated the two germline ends. CDR3 size: 14 residues. Germline V lookup: CDR1 LGHDT, CDR2 YNNKEL (reference sequence).

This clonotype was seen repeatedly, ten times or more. The CDR3 DNA is TGCGCCAGCAGTGAGTCGTGGGGACCGTACGAGCAGTACTTC. It is translated as CASSESWGPYEQYF. The rearrangement uses TRBV10-2 and TRBJ2-7; D tentatively fits TRBD1 or TRBD2 (5 bases each). The V gene lost 0 bases and the J gene lost 4 bases, with 10 bases spanning the gap. The CDR3 sequence is 14 residues long. Germline CDR1 WSHSY, CDR2 SAAADI.

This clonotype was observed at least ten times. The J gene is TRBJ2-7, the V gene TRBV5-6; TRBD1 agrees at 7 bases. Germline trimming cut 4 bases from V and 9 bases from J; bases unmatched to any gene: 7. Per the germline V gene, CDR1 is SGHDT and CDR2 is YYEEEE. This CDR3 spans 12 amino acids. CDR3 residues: CASSPRQGRQYF. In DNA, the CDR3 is TGTGCCAGCAGCCCTCGACAGGGACGGCAGTACTTC. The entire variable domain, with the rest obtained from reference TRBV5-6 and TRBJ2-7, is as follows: DAGVTQSPTHLIKTRGQQVTLRCSPKSGHDTVSWYQQALGQGPQFIFQYYEEEERQRGNFPDRFSGHQFPNYSSELNVNALLLGDSALYLCASSPRQGRQYFGPGTRLTVT.

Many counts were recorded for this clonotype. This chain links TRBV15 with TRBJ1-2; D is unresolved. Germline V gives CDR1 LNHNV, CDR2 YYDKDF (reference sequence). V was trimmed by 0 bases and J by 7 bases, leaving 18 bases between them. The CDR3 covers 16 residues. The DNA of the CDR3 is TGTGCCACCAGCAGAGATCGGGAGGGTTTGACGGGTGGCTACACCTTC. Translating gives CATSRDREGLTGGYTF.

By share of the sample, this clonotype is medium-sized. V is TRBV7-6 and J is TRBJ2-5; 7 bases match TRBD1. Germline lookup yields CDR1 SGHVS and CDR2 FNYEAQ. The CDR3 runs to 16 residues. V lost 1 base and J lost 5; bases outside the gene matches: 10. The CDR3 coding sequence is TGTGCCAGCAGCTTAGAGGGACAGTCGCCTGGGGAGACCCAGTACTTC. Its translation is CASSLEGQSPGETQYF.

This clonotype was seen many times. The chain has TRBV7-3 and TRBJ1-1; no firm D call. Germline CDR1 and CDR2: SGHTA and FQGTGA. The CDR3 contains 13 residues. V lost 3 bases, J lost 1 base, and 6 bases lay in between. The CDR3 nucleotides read TGTGCCAGCAGCTTGCAAAAGAACACTGAAGCTTTCTTT. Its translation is CASSLQKNTEAFF.

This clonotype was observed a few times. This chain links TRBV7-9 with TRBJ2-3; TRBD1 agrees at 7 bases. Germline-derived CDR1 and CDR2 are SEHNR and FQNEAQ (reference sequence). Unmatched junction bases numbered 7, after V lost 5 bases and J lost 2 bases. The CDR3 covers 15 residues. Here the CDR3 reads CASSVSGGYTDTQYF. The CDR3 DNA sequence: TGTGCCAGCAGCGTTTCAGGGGGATACACAGATACGCAGTATTTT.

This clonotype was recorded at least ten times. The CDR3 sequence is CASRLPTLLAGEQETQYF. The DNA of the CDR3 is TGTGCCAGCAGGCTACCTACCCTACTAGCGGGAGAACAAGAGACCCAGTACTTC. V is TRBV6-1 and J is TRBJ2-5; TRBD2 matches at 11 bases. The CDR3 sequence is 18 residues long. The V gene's germline CDR1 is MNHNS and CDR2 SASEGT. J gave up 2 bases and V 6 bases, and 14 bases lay outside the gene matches.

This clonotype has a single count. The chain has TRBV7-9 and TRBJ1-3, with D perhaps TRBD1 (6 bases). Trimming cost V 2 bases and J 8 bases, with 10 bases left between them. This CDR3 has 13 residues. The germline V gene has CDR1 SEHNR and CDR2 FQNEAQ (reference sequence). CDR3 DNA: TGTGCCAGCAGCTTAAACAGGGACCACACCATATATTTT. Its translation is CASSLNRDHTIYF.

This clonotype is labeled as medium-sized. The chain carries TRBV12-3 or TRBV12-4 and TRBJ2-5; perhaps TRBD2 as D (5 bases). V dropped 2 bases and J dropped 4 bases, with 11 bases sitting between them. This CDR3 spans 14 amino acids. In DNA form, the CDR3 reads TGTGCCAGCAGTTTATTGGGTGGAGGAGAGACCCAGTACTTC. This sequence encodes CASSLLGGGETQYF.

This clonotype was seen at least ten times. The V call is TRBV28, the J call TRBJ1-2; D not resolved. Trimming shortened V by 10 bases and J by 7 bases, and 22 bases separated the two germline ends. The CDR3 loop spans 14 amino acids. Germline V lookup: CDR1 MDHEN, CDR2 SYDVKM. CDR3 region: CATILSSEGVGYTF. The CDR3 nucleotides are TGTGCCACCATCCTCTCTTCGGAGGGCGTTGGCTACACCTTC.

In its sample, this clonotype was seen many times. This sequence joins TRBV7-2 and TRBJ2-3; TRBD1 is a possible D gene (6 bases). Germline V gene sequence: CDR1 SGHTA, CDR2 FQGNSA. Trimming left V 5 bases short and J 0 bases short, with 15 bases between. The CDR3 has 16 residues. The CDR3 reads CASSPVGTRSTDTQYF. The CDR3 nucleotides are TGTGCCAGCAGCCCAGTGGGGACACGCAGCACAGATACGCAGTATTTT.

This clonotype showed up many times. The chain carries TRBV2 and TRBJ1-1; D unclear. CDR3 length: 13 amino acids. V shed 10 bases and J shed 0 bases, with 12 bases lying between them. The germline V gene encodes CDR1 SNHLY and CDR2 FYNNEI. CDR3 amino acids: CATADQLNTEAFF. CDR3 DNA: TGTGCCACCGCGGACCAATTGAACACTGAAGCTTTCTTT.

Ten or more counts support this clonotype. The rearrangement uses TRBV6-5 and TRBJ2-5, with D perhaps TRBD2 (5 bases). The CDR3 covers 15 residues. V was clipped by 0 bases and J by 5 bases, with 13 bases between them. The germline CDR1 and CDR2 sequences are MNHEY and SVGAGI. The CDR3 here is CASSYSNGIGETQYF. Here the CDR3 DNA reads TGTGCCAGCAGTTACTCGAACGGGATAGGTGAGACCCAGTACTTC.

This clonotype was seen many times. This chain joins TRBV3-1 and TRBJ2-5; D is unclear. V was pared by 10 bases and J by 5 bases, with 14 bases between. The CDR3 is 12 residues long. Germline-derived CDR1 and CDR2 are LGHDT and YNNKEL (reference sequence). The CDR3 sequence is CATSASRETQYF. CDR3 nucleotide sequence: TGTGCCACTTCGGCCTCCCGGGAGACCCAGTACTTC.

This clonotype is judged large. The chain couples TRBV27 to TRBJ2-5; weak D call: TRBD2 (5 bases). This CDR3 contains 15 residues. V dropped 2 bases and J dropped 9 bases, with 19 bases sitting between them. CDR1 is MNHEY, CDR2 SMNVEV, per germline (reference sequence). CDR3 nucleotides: TGTGCCAGCAGTTTAGGAGCGGCCCCCAGAGTGGCCCAGTACTTC. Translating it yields CASSLGAAPRVAQYF.

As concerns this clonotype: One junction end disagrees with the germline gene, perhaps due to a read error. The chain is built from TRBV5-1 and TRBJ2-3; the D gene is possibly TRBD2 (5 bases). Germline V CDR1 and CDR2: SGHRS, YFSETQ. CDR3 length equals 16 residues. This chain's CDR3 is CASSPGMSSSTDTQYF. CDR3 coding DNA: TGTGCCAGCAGCCCCGGGATGTCATCTAGCACAGATACGCAGTATTTT.

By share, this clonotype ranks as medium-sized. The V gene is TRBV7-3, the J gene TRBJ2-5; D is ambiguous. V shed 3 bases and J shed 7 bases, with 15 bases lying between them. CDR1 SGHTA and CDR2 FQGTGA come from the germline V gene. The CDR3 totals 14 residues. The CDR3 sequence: CASSFYSTSGTQYF. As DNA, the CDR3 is TGTGCCAGCAGCTTTTACTCCACCTCGGGGACCCAGTACTTC.

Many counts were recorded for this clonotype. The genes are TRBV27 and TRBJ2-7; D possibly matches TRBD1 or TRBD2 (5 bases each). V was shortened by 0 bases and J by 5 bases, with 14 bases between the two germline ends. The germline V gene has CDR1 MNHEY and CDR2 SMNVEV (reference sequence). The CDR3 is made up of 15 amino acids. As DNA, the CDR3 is TGTGCCAGCAGTTTATCGGGGACCCAGTCACACGAGCAGTACTTC. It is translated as CASSLSGTQSHEQYF.

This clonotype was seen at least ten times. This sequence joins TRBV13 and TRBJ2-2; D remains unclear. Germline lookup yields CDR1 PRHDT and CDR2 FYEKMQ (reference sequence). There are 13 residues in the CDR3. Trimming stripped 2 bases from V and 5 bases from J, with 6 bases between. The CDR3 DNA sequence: TGTGCCAGCAGCTTAACGTATACCGGGGAGCTGTTTTTT. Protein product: CASSLTYTGELFF.

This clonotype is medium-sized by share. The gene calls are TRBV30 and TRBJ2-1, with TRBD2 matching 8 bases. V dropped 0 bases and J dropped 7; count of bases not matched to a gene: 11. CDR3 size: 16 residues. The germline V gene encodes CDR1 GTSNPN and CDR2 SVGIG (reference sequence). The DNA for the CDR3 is TGTGCCTGGAGTGTACGGCGTGGCGGGAGGACGAATGAGCAGTTCTTC. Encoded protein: CAWSVRRGGRTNEQFF.

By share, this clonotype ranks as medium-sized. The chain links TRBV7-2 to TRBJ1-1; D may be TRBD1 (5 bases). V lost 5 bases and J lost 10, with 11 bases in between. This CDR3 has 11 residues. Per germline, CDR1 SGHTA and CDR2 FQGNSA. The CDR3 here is CASSIGHRAFF. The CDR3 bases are TGTGCCAGCAGCATCGGACATAGAGCTTTCTTT.

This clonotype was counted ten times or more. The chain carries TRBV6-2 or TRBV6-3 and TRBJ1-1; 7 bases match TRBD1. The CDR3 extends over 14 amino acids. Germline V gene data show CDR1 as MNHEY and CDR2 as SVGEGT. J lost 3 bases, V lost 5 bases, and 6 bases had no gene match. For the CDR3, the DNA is TGTGCCAGCAGTAGAACAGGGGATTACACTGAAGCTTTCTTT. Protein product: CASSRTGDYTEAFF.

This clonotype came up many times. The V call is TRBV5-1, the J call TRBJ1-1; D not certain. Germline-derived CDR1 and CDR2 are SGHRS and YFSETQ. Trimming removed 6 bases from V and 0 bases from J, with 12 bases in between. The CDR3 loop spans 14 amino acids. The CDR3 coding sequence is TGCGCCAGCAATCAGGAATCCGTGAACACTGAAGCTTTCTTT. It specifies CASNQESVNTEAFF.

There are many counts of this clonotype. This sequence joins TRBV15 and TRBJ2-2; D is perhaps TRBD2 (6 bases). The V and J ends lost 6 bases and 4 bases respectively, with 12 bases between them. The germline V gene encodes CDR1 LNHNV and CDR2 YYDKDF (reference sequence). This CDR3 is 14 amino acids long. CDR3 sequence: CATRVGGSTGELFF. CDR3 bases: TGTGCCACCAGGGTCGGGGGAAGCACCGGGGAGCTGTTTTTT.